The 23 T cell receptor beta chains presented below share a single source sample, sequenced in a study of blood T cell repertoires in COVID-19. Sequencing used immunoSEQ multiplex PCR; TCRdb keeps in-frame clones, though not all of them. The repertoire holds a few hundred thousand clones, with approximately 90% as singletons. Sequences were obtained from PBMCs or T cells enriched from blood (not recorded which). These receptors came from a human donor in a cohort exposed to, infected with or recovered from COVID-19 (not recorded which). The donor label of this sample is uncertain.

The V call is TRBV2, the J call TRBJ2-2, with TRBD1 matching 8 bases. CDR1 and CDR2 (germline): SNHLY, FYNNEI. CDR3 length: 15 residues. Trimming took 6 bases from V and 7 from J; bases not matched to a gene: 10. In DNA form, the CDR3 reads TGTGCCAGCAGGCCGAGACAGGGGTTTGGCGGGGAGCTGTTTTTT. Translating gives CASRPRQGFGGELFF.

The chain employs TRBV7-2 and TRBJ1-2; TRBD1 aligns across 8 bases. The CDR3 is made up of 15 amino acids. V gave up 4 bases and J gave up 5 bases; unmatched junction bases: 9. Germline V gene sequence: CDR1 SGHTA, CDR2 FQGNSA. CDR3 region: CASSSRTGNPYGYTF. CDR3 bases: TGTGCCAGCAGCTCGAGGACAGGGAACCCGTATGGCTACACCTTC.

The rearrangement uses TRBV11-2 and TRBJ1-5; D is possibly TRBD1 (6 bases). Germline values: CDR1 SGHAT, CDR2 FQNNGV. Deletions cut 5 bases from V and 0 bases from J, with 11 bases between. The CDR3 consists of 15 residues. DNA for the CDR3: TGTGCCAGCAGCGAAGGGGGATCTAGCAATCAGCCCCAGCATTTT. Protein sequence: CASSEGGSSNQPQHF.

The V and J genes are TRBV7-9 and TRBJ1-4, with TRBD1 as a possible D gene (5 bases). With 6 bases removed from V and 7 bases from J, the gap between germline ends came to 21 bases. The CDR3 runs 16 residues. Germline assignment: CDR1 SEHNR and CDR2 FQNEAQ (reference sequence). The CDR3 reads CASRSSVGGIGEKLFF. The CDR3 nucleotides are TGTGCCAGCAGGAGTTCTGTCGGGGGGATAGGTGAAAAACTGTTTTTT.

CDR3 in DNA: TGTGCCTGGAGGAAGGGTTTGGGTACAGGGCCCAATCAGCCCCAGCATTTT. As protein: CAWRKGLGTGPNQPQHF. The J gene is TRBJ1-5, the V gene TRBV30; D possibly corresponds to TRBD1 (6 bases). The CDR3 spans 17 residues. In germline, CDR1 is GTSNPN, CDR2 SVGIG (reference sequence). V dropped 3 bases and J dropped 3 bases, with 21 bases sitting between them.

CDR3 bases: TGTGCCAGTAGTATTGAGCGGGACTATGGCTACACCTTC. Protein product: CASSIERDYGYTF. The rearrangement uses TRBV19 and TRBJ1-2; D remains ambiguous. Trimming left V 3 bases short and J 3 bases short, with 8 bases between. Germline loops: CDR1 LNHDA, CDR2 SQIVND (reference sequence). The CDR3 consists of 13 residues.

The chain uses TRBV30 and TRBJ1-2; 10 bases are shared with TRBD1. After removal of 5 bases from V and 2 bases from J, the junction contained 2 bases not matched to a gene. Germline V gene sequence: CDR1 GTSNPN, CDR2 SVGIG (reference sequence). The CDR3 has 13 amino acids. This CDR3 is CAWSDRGNYGYTF. DNA of the CDR3: TGTGCCTGGTCGGACAGGGGGAACTATGGCTACACCTTC.

V and J are TRBV4-3 and TRBJ2-3, with 8 bases lining up with TRBD1. Germline CDR1 LGHNA, CDR2 YSLEER. With V trimmed by 4 bases and J by 4 bases, 7 bases remained unmatched. CDR3 length equals 15 residues. The DNA for the CDR3 is TGCGCCAGCAGCCGGGCGGACAGGGACCCAGATACGCAGTATTTT. Translating it yields CASSRADRDPDTQYF.

The rearrangement uses TRBV27 and TRBJ2-7, with D possibly matching TRBD1 (6 bases). The CDR3 is made up of 12 amino acids. Germline V gene data show CDR1 as MNHEY and CDR2 as SMNVEV (reference sequence). Trimming removed 6 bases from V and 5 bases from J, with 11 bases in between. DNA of the CDR3: TGTGCCAGCAGGACCTACAGGGACGAGCAGTACTTC. Amino acids: CASRTYRDEQYF.

The chain joins TRBV5-1 to TRBJ2-1; 11 bases are shared with TRBD1. The CDR3 runs to 16 residues. Germline V lookup: CDR1 SGHRS, CDR2 YFSETQ. J was trimmed by 6 bases and V by 0 bases; bases with no gene match: 5. CDR3 residues: CASSLVGQGEINEQFF. The CDR3, as DNA: TGCGCCAGCAGCTTGGTGGGACAGGGGGAGATCAATGAGCAGTTCTTC.

V and J are TRBV6-5 and TRBJ1-2, with D perhaps matching TRBD1 (5 bases). The CDR3 covers 15 residues. Germline CDR1 and CDR2: MNHEY and SVGAGI. Trimming removed 1 base from V and 3 bases from J, with 12 bases in between. The CDR3 protein is CASSYLTTGDYGYTF. The CDR3 DNA reads TGTGCCAGCAGTTACTTAACAACAGGCGACTATGGCTACACCTTC.

The chain recombines TRBV18 with TRBJ2-1; no clear D gene. The germline V gene has CDR1 KGHSH and CDR2 LQKENI. This CDR3 spans 11 amino acids. V lost 2 bases and J 8 bases, leaving 4 bases between the germline ends. The CDR3 here is CASSPSYEQFF. For the CDR3, the DNA is TGTGCCAGCTCACCATCCTATGAGCAGTTCTTC.

The table lists this clone with a count of one. This chain uses TRBV10-3 with TRBJ1-4; 7 bases are a match to TRBD1. J lost 1 base, V lost 8 bases, and 4 bases had no gene match. This CDR3 is 14 amino acids long. CDR1 ENHRY and CDR2 SYGVKD come from the germline V gene. CDR3 sequence (DNA): TGTGCCATCGGCACAGGGGAAACTAATGAAAAACTGTTTTTT. This codes for CAIGTGETNEKLFF.

V usage is TRBV4-1 and J usage is TRBJ1-4, with TRBD1 as a possible D gene (5 bases). Germline V gene lookup returns CDR1 MGHRA and CDR2 YSYEKL. V was pared by 4 bases and J by 7 bases, with 28 bases between. The CDR3 consists of 19 residues. The CDR3 bases are TGCGCCAGCAGCCCTTCCTCCCTAAAATCCCTCCCCGGGGGTGAAAAACTGTTTTTT. The encoded protein is CASSPSSLKSLPGGEKLFF.

This clone was counted once. The chain couples TRBV27 to TRBJ2-7; TRBD2 agrees at 10 bases. The CDR3 consists of 15 residues. Germline lookup yields CDR1 MNHEY and CDR2 SMNVEV (reference sequence). V dropped 6 bases and J dropped 1; count of bases not matched to a gene: 6. Here the CDR3 DNA reads TGTGCCAGCAGGGAAACTAGCGGGGCGTCCTACGAGCAGTACTTC. Its translation is CASRETSGASYEQYF.

J is TRBJ2-2 and V is TRBV19; D is perhaps TRBD2 (5 bases). The CDR3 runs 12 residues. V was clipped by 6 bases and J by 7 bases, with 9 bases between them. Germline values: CDR1 LNHDA, CDR2 SQIVND (reference sequence). CDR3 coding DNA: TGTGCCAGTAGCGGGGTGGGCGGGGAGCTGTTTTTT. It encodes CASSGVGGELFF.

This clone was found a few times. The V gene is TRBV5-1, the J gene TRBJ2-5, with D possibly being TRBD2 (5 bases). Germline CDR1 reads SGHRS; CDR2 reads YFSETQ. Trimming removed 5 bases at V and 1 base at J, with 9 bases between. This CDR3 spans 13 amino acids. CDR3 protein: CASREDFQETQYF. The CDR3 bases are TGCGCCAGCAGGGAGGATTTCCAAGAGACCCAGTACTTC.

V is TRBV5-4 and J is TRBJ2-1; 14 nucleotides match TRBD2. Germline V CDR1 and CDR2: SGHNT, YYREEE (reference sequence). The CDR3 is made up of 15 amino acids. Trimming cost V 10 bases and J 6 bases; bases outside gene matches: 9. The CDR3 loop is CASSWGTSGGNEQFF. CDR3 sequence (DNA): TGTGCCTCCTCCTGGGGGACTAGCGGGGGCAATGAGCAGTTCTTC.

This chain joins TRBV25-1 and TRBJ1-4; D is perhaps TRBD1 (6 bases). The CDR3 length is 12 residues. The germline V gene has CDR1 MGHDK and CDR2 SYGVNS. The V gene lost 6 bases and the J gene lost 4 bases, with 6 bases spanning the gap. Written as DNA, the CDR3 is TGTGCCAGCAGCAGGGGTAATGAAAAACTGTTTTTT. Translated: CASSRGNEKLFF. Full variable domain (missing parts from reference TRBV25-1 and TRBJ1-4): EADIYQTPRYLVIGTGKKITLECSQTMGHDKMYWYQQDPGMELHLIHYSYGVNSTEKGDLSSESTVSRIRTEHFPLTLESARPSHTSQYLCASSRGNEKLFFGSGTQLSVL.

The gene calls are TRBV3-1 (or the pseudogene TRBV3-2) and TRBJ2-7; 8 bases map to TRBD2. Trimming at V came to 1 base and at J to 4 bases, leaving 9 bases not matched to a gene. Germline CDR1 reads LGHDT; CDR2 reads YNNKEL (reference sequence). The CDR3 consists of 16 residues. The CDR3 DNA is TGTGCCAGCAGCCAAGTAGGTATTGCGGGGGGTTACGAGCAGTACTTC. The encoded protein is CASSQVGIAGGYEQYF.

The chain joins TRBV7-7 to TRBJ1-1; TRBD1 agrees at 7 bases. CDR1 and CDR2 from the germline V gene are SSHAT and FNYEAQ (reference sequence). The CDR3 runs 13 residues. Germline trimming cut 5 bases from V and 7 bases from J; bases unmatched to any gene: 7. For the CDR3, the DNA is TGTGCCAGCAGCCCCCGACAGGGTGGTGAAGCTTTCTTT. It is translated as CASSPRQGGEAFF.

This clone was recorded once. The chain links TRBV18 to TRBJ1-5, with no clear D. Deletions cut 6 bases from V and 1 base from J, with 13 bases between. From germline, CDR1 is KGHSH and CDR2 LQKENI. The CDR3 extends over 15 amino acids. In DNA, the CDR3 is TGTGCCAGCTCCGCTCCGGTTCCGAGCAATCAGCCCCAGCATTTT. It codes for CASSAPVPSNQPQHF.

The chain is built from TRBV6-5 and TRBJ1-2, with 8 bases fitting TRBD1. Trimming cost V 8 bases and J 5 bases; bases outside gene matches: 10. This CDR3 comprises 14 residues. Germline V lookup: CDR1 MNHEY, CDR2 SVGAGI. CDR3 DNA sequence: TGTGCCAGCCGCGTAAGACAGGGGAATTATGGCTACACCTTC. It yields the protein CASRVRQGNYGYTF.